The T cell receptor beta chain described here comes from a study of T cells expressing NK-cell markers (dated by TCRdb to about 2020). Context from the whole study: TCR beta-chain repertoires were profiled in sorted CD3+CD56+NKG2C+, CD3+CD56+NKG2C- and CD3+CD56-NKG2C+ T-cell subsets from roughly eight donors. Illumina HiSeq 2000/2500, MiSeq or NextSeq was used to sequence libraries as 2 x 150 bp reads. All eight donors whose samples were sequenced were randomly selected healthy volunteers, three of them men and five women. Seven of the eight sequenced donors were HCMV-seropositive and one was HCMV-seronegative.

Sequencing was performed on an Illumina HiSeq 2000. 5'RACE template switching, by which a universal primer site and unique molecular identifiers were added, was used to make TCR beta cDNA libraries. Synthesis of cDNA was primed from the TCR beta constant segment and was followed by two consecutive PCR amplification steps. As for the authors' bioinformatics: MIGEC handled demultiplexing of the reads and grouping by UMI, while MiTCR was used to assemble and quantify clonotypes. To remove erroneous sequences, TCR cDNA sequences were retained only when supported by two or more reads. Downstream repertoire analysis used the tcR package, and clonotypes were matched across fractions by CDR3 nucleotide sequence plus V segment. Antigen specificity was annotated against VDJdb with VDJmatch, allowing one amino acid substitution in CDR3. TCRdb reprocessed the sequencing reads and holds a single record per CDR3 protein sequence, with no DNA. The V and J calls here are based on TCRdb, not the publication. The sample table on file contains hundreds of thousands of distinct CDR3 sequences. The top ten hold around 5.2% of the sample.

HCMV serostatus was determined by detecting HCMV-specific IgG in serum with a commercial ELISA kit. Peripheral blood mononuclear cells were isolated from blood by Ficoll density gradient centrifugation. From the cysteine up to the phenylalanine, the CDR3 has a length of 14 residues. The record lacks a DNA sequence. In the germline V gene, CDR1 corresponds to SGHVS and CDR2 to FQNEAQ. Study-wide conclusions, independent of this receptor: Whether the expanded NKG2C-expressing T cell clones were specific for HCMV antigens remained unclear. Those dominant clonotypes were again the most abundant among CD3+CD56-NKG2C+ cells in a few donors, at about 25-65%. In roughly 6 donors, the dominant CD3+CD56+NKG2C+ clonotypes ranked among the top 10 CD8+ clonotypes, making up 1.0-7.0% of CD8+ T cells.

Comments on this clonotype: The antigen it binds to is not known.

Sample: blood T cells: a sorted CD56 or NKG2C T cell subset, CD4+ or CD8+ T cells, or bulk PBMC T cells (not recorded which). The rearranged chain carries TRBV7-8 and TRBJ2-1. This clonotype originated in a man aged 18-75 years in good health. The CDR3 protein sequence reads: CASRPMTGYNEQFF.